The sequence of this T cell receptor (beta chain) was determined in a study of CD8 T cells in Susac syndrome. With random hexamers, roughly 0.45 to 1 ug RNA was reverse transcribed. A multiplex approach, immunoSEQ multiplex PCR, amplified TCR beta CDR3 across 54 Vbeta and 13 Jbeta. TCRdb reprocessed the immunoSEQ multiplex PCR reads via MiXCR and lists one record per CDR3 protein. The data show 200,000 to 250,000 distinct CDR3 sequences, around 95% seen once. Sequencing of TCR beta, carried out with a high-throughput approach, was applied to CD8+ and CD4+ T cells from the blood. Relapsing-remitting disease, either stable or active, was present in the multiple sclerosis controls, who were treatment-naive patients. Through negative isolation, CD4+ and CD8+ T cells were obtained, while TEMRA cells were enriched using FACS. Material: CD4+ T cells from PBMCs. This receptor was obtained from a human donor with multiple sclerosis.

CDR3 sequence reads: CARRRVSNQPQHF. In DNA form, the CDR3 reads TGTGCCAGGAGAAGGGTGAGCAATCAGCCCCAGCATTTT. The chain uses TRBV19 and TRBJ1-5; no definite D call. CDR3 length: 13 residues. The germline V gene has CDR1 LNHDA and CDR2 SQIVND (reference sequence). Trimming shortened V by 9 bases and J by 1 base, and 10 bases separated the two germline ends.